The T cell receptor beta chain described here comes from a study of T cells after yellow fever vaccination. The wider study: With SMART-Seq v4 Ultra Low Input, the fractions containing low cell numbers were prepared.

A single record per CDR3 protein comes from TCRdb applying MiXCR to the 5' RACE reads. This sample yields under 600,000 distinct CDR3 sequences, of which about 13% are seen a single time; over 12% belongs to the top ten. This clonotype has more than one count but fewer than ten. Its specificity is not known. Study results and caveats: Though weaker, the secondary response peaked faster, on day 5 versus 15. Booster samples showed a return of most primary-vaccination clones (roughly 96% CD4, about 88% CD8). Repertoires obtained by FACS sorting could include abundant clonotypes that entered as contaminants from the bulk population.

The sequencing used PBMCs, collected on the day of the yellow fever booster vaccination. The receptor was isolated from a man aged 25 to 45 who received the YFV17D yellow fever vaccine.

The CDR3, as DNA: TGTGCCAGCACCCCGGGCCAAGGGCCCCAAGAGACCCAGTACTTC. Translation: CASTPGQGPQETQYF. The genes are TRBV7-7 and TRBJ2-5, with unresolved D. CDR1 and CDR2 from the germline V gene are SSHAT and FNYEAQ (reference sequence). V was trimmed by 7 bases and J by 1 base, leaving 16 bases between them. CDR3 length equals 15 residues.